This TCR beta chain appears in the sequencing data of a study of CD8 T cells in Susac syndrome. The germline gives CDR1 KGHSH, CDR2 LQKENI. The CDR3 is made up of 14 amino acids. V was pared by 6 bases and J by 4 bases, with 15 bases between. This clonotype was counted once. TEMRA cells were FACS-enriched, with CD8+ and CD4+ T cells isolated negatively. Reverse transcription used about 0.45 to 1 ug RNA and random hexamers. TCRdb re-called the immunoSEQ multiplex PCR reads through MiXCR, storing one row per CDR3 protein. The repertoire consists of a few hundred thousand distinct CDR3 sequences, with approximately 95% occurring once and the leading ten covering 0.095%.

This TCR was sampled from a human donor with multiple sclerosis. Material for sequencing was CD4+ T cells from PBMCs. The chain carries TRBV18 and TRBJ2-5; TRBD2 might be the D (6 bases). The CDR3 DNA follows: TGTGCCAGCTCGCCGGGGACTCCTCGAGAGACCCAGTACTTC. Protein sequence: CASSPGTPRETQYF.